This is a list of T cell receptor beta chains from one sample in a study of cytomegalovirus exposure and HLA in healthy donors. Using immunoSEQ multiplex PCR, the repertoire was profiled, and TCRdb retains in-frame clones only, with some absent. The sample holds about 180,000 clones, around 75% seen once. Sequencing input: PBMCs. Every receptor here comes from a male donor in good health and CMV-seronegative. CDR3s include the opening cysteine and the closing phenylalanine or tryptophan. A D gene is named only where the DNA matches it firmly. Only part of the rows carry a size: once, few, many, or a class if the clone is expanded.

16	TRBV13	TRBJ2-7	TRBD1	.	TGTACCAGCAGCTTAGGGGGACAGGGCCTCTCCTACGAGCAGTACTTC	CTSSLGGQGLSYEQYF
15	TRBV30	TRBJ2-4	.	.	TGTGCCTGGAGTTTCAGGGAATTAGCCAAAAACATTCAGTACTTC	CAWSFRELAKNIQYF
14	TRBV27	TRBJ1-6	TRBD1	.	TGTGCCAGCACTCTACAGGGGGCAAATTCACCCCTCCACTTT	CASTLQGANSPLHF
16	TRBV30	TRBJ1-5	.	.	TGTGCCTGGAGTGTACGAGGACAGAGATACAATCAGCCCCAGCATTTT	CAWSVRGQRYNQPQHF
14	TRBV30	TRBJ1-1	.	.	TGTGCCTGGACCCCCCAGGGGCGACTCACTGAAGCTTTCTTT	CAWTPQGRLTEAFF
15	TRBV6-1	TRBJ1-5	TRBD1	.	TGTGCCAGCAGTGAGATAACAGGGGCGAATCAGCCCCAGCATTTT	CASSEITGANQPQHF
15	TRBV9	TRBJ2-1	TRBD1	.	TGTGCCAGCAGCGCCCCGACAGGGGATGTTAATGAGCAGTTCTTC	CASSAPTGDVNEQFF
15	TRBV5-1	TRBJ2-1	.	.	TGCGCCAGCAGCTTGATGCTAGCAACGGGAAATGAGCAGTTCTTC	CASSLMLATGNEQFF
17	TRBV23-1	TRBJ1-3	.	.	TGCGCCAGCAGTCAACCCGACCTGGCAGGCCCTGGAAACACCATATATTTT	CASSQPDLAGPGNTIYF
15	TRBV19	TRBJ1-5	.	.	TGTGCCAGTAGTATGGAGACCTATAGCAATCAGCCCCAGCATTTT	CASSMETYSNQPQHF
14	TRBV30	TRBJ1-2	TRBD1	few	TGTGCCTGGAGCGGTCGAGGGGGCTTAGATGGCTACACCTTC	CAWSGRGGLDGYTF
12	TRBV30	TRBJ1-2	TRBD1	.	TGTGCCTGGAGCGGGACAGAATATGGCTACACCTTC	CAWSGTEYGYTF
12	TRBV7-2	TRBJ1-1	.	.	TGTGCCAGCAGCCGAAGGAGCACTGAAGCTTTCTTT	CASSRRSTEAFF
16	TRBV6-5	TRBJ1-2	TRBD1	few	TGTGCCAGCAGTTACTCGGGACAGGGAAGACCTTATGGCTACACCTTC	CASSYSGQGRPYGYTF
14	TRBV2	TRBJ1-5	.	.	TGTGCCAGCAGTGGAGAACAGGGTGGCCAGCCCCAGCATTTT	CASSGEQGGQPQHF
13	TRBV30	TRBJ1-5	.	.	TGTGCCTGGAGTCTCCGTAGCAATCAGCCCCAGCATTTT	CAWSLRSNQPQHF
13	TRBV19	TRBJ2-7	.	few	TGTGCCAGTAAAGGGGTGGATCCCTACGAGCAGTACTTC	CASKGVDPYEQYF
16	TRBV4-1	TRBJ1-3	TRBD1	.	TGCGCCAGCAGCCGTCCGGGACAGAGAGCTGGAAACACCATATATTTT	CASSRPGQRAGNTIYF
14	TRBV7-9	TRBJ2-2	.	.	TGTGCCAGCAGCTTACCGGGGAGCACCGGGGAGCTGTTTTTT	CASSLPGSTGELFF
15	TRBV5-1	TRBJ2-5	TRBD2	.	TGCGCCAGCAGCATCGGAGCGGGATGGCCCGAGACCCAGTACTTC	CASSIGAGWPETQYF
14	TRBV6-5	TRBJ2-3	.	few	TGTGCCAGCAGTTACTCGCAGCGGCCAGATACGCAGTATTTT	CASSYSQRPDTQYF
19	TRBV19	TRBJ2-1	TRBD2	few	TGTGCCAGTAGCCCCTACGGGGGTCGAGGGACTAGCGGCTACAATGAGCAGTTCTTC	CASSPYGGRGTSGYNEQFF
14	TRBV30	TRBJ1-1	TRBD1	once	TGTGCCTGGAGCCGGGACAGGGAAGTCACTGAAGCTTTCTTT	CAWSRDREVTEAFF
14	TRBV30	TRBJ2-7	.	few	TGTGCCTGGAGGCAGGACACCAGCTCCTACGAGCAGTACTTC	CAWRQDTSSYEQYF
13	TRBV28	TRBJ1-2	.	.	TGTGCCAGCAGTATGACAGGATTCTATGGCTACACCTTC	CASSMTGFYGYTF
11	TRBV5-8	TRBJ1-2	.	.	TGTGCCAGCAGCTTCTCGAGAGGCTACACCTTC	CASSFSRGYTF
15	TRBV5-4	TRBJ1-3	TRBD1	.	TGTGCCAGCAGCCCCTGGACAGGGGCTGGAAACACCATATATTTT	CASSPWTGAGNTIYF
16	TRBV4-1	TRBJ1-2	.	.	TGCGCCAGCAGCCAAGGCTCCGGGACTAGAGACTATGGCTACACCTTC	CASSQGSGTRDYGYTF
14	TRBV5-1	TRBJ1-4	.	.	TGCGCCAGCAGCTTGGAGACATTATATGAAAAACTGTTTTTT	CASSLETLYEKLFF
16	TRBV6-6	TRBJ1-4	.	once	TGTGCCAGCAGTTACTCCGCCACTCCAACTAATGAAAAACTGTTTTTT	CASSYSATPTNEKLFF
12	TRBV28	TRBJ2-1	.	.	TGTGCCAGCAGTTTAACAGGTTTTGAGCAGTTCTTC	CASSLTGFEQFF
16	TRBV6-6	TRBJ1-3	.	.	TGTGCCAGCAGTCAGCGCGACGTACGCTCTGGAAACACCATATATTTT	CASSQRDVRSGNTIYF
15	TRBV13	TRBJ2-1	TRBD1	.	TGTGCCAGCCTAAGGGGGACAGGGTCCTACAATGAGCAGTTCTTC	CASLRGTGSYNEQFF
15	TRBV28	TRBJ2-1	TRBD2	.	TGTGCCAGCACAATAGCGGGAGGGTCCTACAATGAGCAGTTCTTC	CASTIAGGSYNEQFF
15	TRBV19	TRBJ1-2	TRBD1	.	TGTGCCAGTACCCGCCCAGGGGGAGCTAACTATGGCTACACCTTC	CASTRPGGANYGYTF
14	TRBV7-2	TRBJ1-2	.	.	TGTGCCAGCAGCTTAGATGGGGGCCAGTATGGCTACACCTTC	CASSLDGGQYGYTF
16	TRBV21-1	TRBJ1-5	.	.	TGTGCCAGCAGCAATATAGGACAGGGTAGCAATCAGCCCCAGCATTTT	CASSNIGQGSNQPQHF
16	TRBV19	TRBJ2-7	TRBD2	.	TGTGCCAGTAGTATAGATCAGGCTAGCGGGAGTTACGAGCAGTACTTC	CASSIDQASGSYEQYF
16	TRBV5-4	TRBJ2-1	TRBD2	.	TGTGCCAGCAGCTTGGGGCGGGGGACGTCCTACAATGAGCAGTTCTTC	CASSLGRGTSYNEQFF
14	TRBV6-5	TRBJ1-5	.	.	TGTGCCAGCAGTTACGGCGGAGGGAGTCAGCCCCAGCATTTT	CASSYGGGSQPQHF
15	TRBV9	TRBJ1-3	TRBD1	.	TGTGCCAGCAGCGTAGCCGGGACAGATGGAAACACCATATATTTT	CASSVAGTDGNTIYF
14	TRBV2	TRBJ1-5	.	few	TGTGCCAGCCGCAAAGGGGCCCTCGATCAGCCCCAGCATTTT	CASRKGALDQPQHF
14	TRBV15	TRBJ1-2	.	many	TGTGCCACCAGCAACCGACAGACGGGCTATGGCTACACCTTC	CATSNRQTGYGYTF
15	TRBV14	TRBJ1-1	.	few	TGTGCCAGCAGCGGCGGGGGGGCCCTGAACACTGAAGCTTTCTTT	CASSGGGALNTEAFF
16	TRBV9	TRBJ1-3	.	.	TGTGCCAGCAGCGCGACTCCCACGGGGTGGGGAAACACCATATATTTT	CASSATPTGWGNTIYF
15	TRBV18	TRBJ2-2	TRBD1	.	TGTGCCAGCTCCCCCCGGACAGGGGGGGCCGGGGAGCTGTTTTTT	CASSPRTGGAGELFF
12	TRBV6-6	TRBJ1-2	.	.	TGTGCCAGCAGTTCAAACAGTTTCGGCTACACCTTC	CASSSNSFGYTF
15	TRBV19	TRBJ1-5	.	.	TGTGCCAGTCCGAATCAGGGCTTTCCCAATCAGCCCCAGCATTTT	CASPNQGFPNQPQHF
15	TRBV6-1	TRBJ2-1	.	.	TGTGCCAGCAGTGAGAGGTCTAGCTCCTACAATGAGCAGTTCTTC	CASSERSSSYNEQFF
16	TRBV19	TRBJ1-5	.	.	TGTGCCAGTAGTATTGGGACAAGAACCCTAAATCAGCCCCAGCATTTT	CASSIGTRTLNQPQHF
14	TRBV28	TRBJ2-7	TRBD2	.	TGTGCCAGCAGTTTCGGCGGGAGACGAGGGGAGCAGTACTTC	CASSFGGRRGEQYF
15	TRBV6-6	TRBJ1-1	TRBD1	.	TGTGCCAGCAGTTACCCTACAGGGGGCCGAACTGAAGCTTTCTTT	CASSYPTGGRTEAFF
14	TRBV7-9	TRBJ1-1	.	.	TGTTCCAGCAGCTTAGCCTCCATTCCGGGAGGAGCTTTCTTT	CSSSLASIPGGAFF